This TCR beta chain was sequenced during a study of blood T cell repertoires in COVID-19. Study information: There were acute and convalescent COVID-19 samples, and they came from the United States, Italy and Spain.

Original handling: Cell counts per sample came from amplifying reference gene primers. Data came from immunoSEQ multiplex PCR; TCRdb stores just in-frame clones and leaves some out. V and J calls and clone size are given by that table; D and trimming were obtained from the DNA. The sample shows about 190,000 clones, approximately 90% of them seen only once. A word on this clone: The identical CDR3 is also encoded by other nucleotide sequences in the sample.

The CDR3 is made up of 14 amino acids. V was clipped by 0 bases and J by 7 bases; unmatched bases: 2. The germline CDR1 and CDR2 sequences are SGHRS and YFSETQ. The chain is built from TRBV5-1 and TRBJ2-1; 9 bases align to TRBD2. Sequencing was done on a sample of peripheral blood. This sequence originates from a man aged 55 to 70 with active or convalescent COVID-19. Written as DNA, the CDR3 is TGCGCCAGCAGCTTGGTAGCGGGGGCAAATGAGCAGTTCTTC. Translated, it gives CASSLVAGANEQFF.